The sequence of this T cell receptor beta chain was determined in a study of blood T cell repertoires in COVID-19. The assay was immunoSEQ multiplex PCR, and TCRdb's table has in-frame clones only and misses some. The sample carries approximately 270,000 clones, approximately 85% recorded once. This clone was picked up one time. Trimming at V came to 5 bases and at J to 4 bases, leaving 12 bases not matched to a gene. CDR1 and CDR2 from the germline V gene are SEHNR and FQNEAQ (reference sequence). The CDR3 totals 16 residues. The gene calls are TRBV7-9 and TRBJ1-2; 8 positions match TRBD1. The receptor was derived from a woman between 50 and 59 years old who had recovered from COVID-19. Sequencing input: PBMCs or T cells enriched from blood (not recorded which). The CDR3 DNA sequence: TGTGCCAGCAGCCCTCTGACAGGGGAGAGAACCTATGGCTACACCTTC. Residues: CASSPLTGERTYGYTF.